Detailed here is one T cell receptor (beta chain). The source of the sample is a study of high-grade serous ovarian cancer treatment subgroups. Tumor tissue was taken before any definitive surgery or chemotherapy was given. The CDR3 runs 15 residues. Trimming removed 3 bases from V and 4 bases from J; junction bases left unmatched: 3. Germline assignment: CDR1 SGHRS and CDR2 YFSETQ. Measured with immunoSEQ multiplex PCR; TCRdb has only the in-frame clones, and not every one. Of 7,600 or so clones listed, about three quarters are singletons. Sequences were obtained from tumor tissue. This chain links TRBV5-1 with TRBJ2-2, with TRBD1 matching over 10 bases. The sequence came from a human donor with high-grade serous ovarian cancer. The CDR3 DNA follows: TGCGCCAGCAGCTCGGACAGGGGGGGCACCGGGGAGCTGTTTTTT. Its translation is CASSSDRGGTGELFF.